This TCR beta chain comes out of a study of OX40 agonist ivuxolimab in advanced cancers. In the study overall: Dose-escalation cases comprised hepatocellular carcinoma, melanoma, renal cell or head and neck cancer. Males comprised about 78% of the group, whose mean age was approximately 60 years (range 23 to 79). The study's findings and limits: CD8+ T cells averaged more expanded clones than CD4+. Near-lowest levels of clonal expansion characterized partial responders at 0.1-3.0 mg/kg.

The table came from immunoSEQ multiplex PCR; TCRdb's copy has only in-frame clones and leaves some out. The sample records about 60,000 clones, around nine tenths being singletons. Points on this clone: Antigen: not known.

Specimen: CD4+ or CD8+ T cells sorted from blood, collected in a trial of the OX40 agonist ivuxolimab. This sequence was found in an adult with an advanced solid tumor such as melanoma, head and neck, liver or kidney cancer.

CDR3 loop: CASKTGFNNQPQHF. CDR3 DNA sequence: TGTGCCAGCAAGACAGGGTTTAACAATCAGCCCCAGCATTTT. The rearrangement links TRBV28 to TRBJ1-5; 7 bases line up with TRBD1. This CDR3 spans 14 amino acids. V lost 7 bases and J lost 3; bases outside the gene matches: 6. CDR1 is MDHEN, CDR2 SYDVKM, per germline.